This T cell receptor beta chain emerged from a study of blood T cell repertoires in COVID-19. Original processing notes: The authors estimated nucleated cell counts from reference gene primer amplification. Sequencing was performed with immunoSEQ multiplex PCR; in TCRdb, only in-frame clones are kept and a portion is missing. That table furnishes V, J and clone size, whereas the DNA furnished D and trimming. The table lists about 88,000 clones, approximately 88% of them singletons. The CDR3 is 14 residues long. Germline V gene data show CDR1 as MDHEN and CDR2 as SYDVKM. Trimming cost V 4 bases and J 2 bases; bases outside gene matches: 4.

The chain couples TRBV28 to TRBJ2-7; 8 nucleotides match TRBD2. The receptor comes from a man of 80 years or more with acute or convalescent COVID-19. What was sequenced was peripheral blood. The CDR3 nucleotides read TGTGCCAGCAGTTCCGGGACTAGGCCCTACGAGCAGTACTTC. This translates into CASSSGTRPYEQYF.